This T cell receptor (beta chain) was identified in a study of metastatic and nonmetastatic thyroid tumors. Across the whole study: Repertoire comparisons spanned blood and tumor or nodule tissue from malignant and benign thyroid patients.

Patients underwent thyroid surgery, and none had received any treatment before it. Findings and limits, study-wide: A significant increase in TCR beta diversity was reportedly seen in malignant thyroid tumors relative to benign nodules, in blood and tumor.

The authors' processing: A classifier for distant metastasis in papillary thyroid cancer was constructed using CDR3 differences observed across clinicopathological groups. TCRdb re-analyzed the PCR reads through MiXCR. These V and J calls are TCRdb output, not the study's own analysis. The sample has some 37,000 clones, roughly 50% seen once. Germline CDR1 is MGHRA and CDR2 is YSYEKL. The CDR3 totals 15 residues. V shed 0 bases and J shed 5 bases, with 13 bases lying between them. Comments on this clone: As yet, its antigen is unknown.

This rearrangement joins TRBV4-1 to TRBJ1-2; D is uncertain. The TCR sequence derives from a male donor with papillary thyroid cancer or a benign thyroid nodule (not recorded which). Some clones in this sample may be carry-over from other donors' samples. Sequencing used tumor tissue. The CDR3, as DNA: TGCGCCAGCAGCCAAGACAAAGATCACATTTATGGCTACACCTTC. It encodes CASSQDKDHIYGYTF.